This is a list of T cell receptor beta chains from one sample in a study of vaccination effects on CD4 cells after COVID-19. Sequencing used immunoSEQ multiplex PCR; TCRdb keeps in-frame clones, though not all of them. The repertoire holds about 66,000 clones, with about 80% as singletons. Their antigens remain unidentified. Sequences were derived from CD4+ T cells from PBMCs cultured with HCoV-OC43 spike peptides, sampled after COVID-19 vaccination. All receptors come from a human donor who received a COVID-19 vaccine. CDR3s include the opening cysteine and the closing phenylalanine or tryptophan. Fields, in order: D gene, J gene, clone size, V gene, CDR3 DNA, CDR3 protein. The D gene is left open where the match is weak. Some rows mark clone size as missing; the rest say once, few, many or name a class of expanded clone.

NA TRBJ2-3 NA TRBV5-5 TGTGCCAGCAGCCCCCTTGCCGGGACGGATCATACGCAGTATTTT CASSPLAGTDHTQYF
NA TRBJ1-1 NA TRBV7-2 TGTGCCAGCAGATTAAGATTGATGAACACTGAAGCTTTCTTT CASRLRLMNTEAFF
NA TRBJ1-1 NA TRBV27 TGTGCCAGCATCCGACGGGGGGGCGGAACTGAAGCTTTCTTT CASIRRGGGTEAFF
NA TRBJ2-4 NA TRBV5-6 TGTGCCAGCAGCTGGGGAAGTCGGGCCAAAAACATTCAGTACTTC CASSWGSRAKNIQYF
NA TRBJ1-5 NA TRBV28 TGTGCCAGCAGTGTTCACACCGCGGGAAATCAGCCCCAGCATTTT CASSVHTAGNQPQHF
NA TRBJ2-2 few TRBV6-5 TGTGCCAGCAGAGGCTCGAACACCGGGGAGCTGTTTTTT CASRGSNTGELFF
NA TRBJ2-3 once TRBV3-1/TRBV3-2 TGTGCCAGCAGCACAAGTGGGGGTTCAGATACGCAGTATTTT CASSTSGGSDTQYF
NA TRBJ2-1 NA TRBV11-3 TGTGCCAGCAGCTTAACTCGCAGGGGACTATACAATGAGCAGTTCTTC CASSLTRRGLYNEQFF
NA TRBJ2-1 NA TRBV6-5 TGTGCCAGCAGTTACGCCAGGGGGGGGGTCTACAATGAGCAGTTCTTC CASSYARGGVYNEQFF
NA TRBJ1-1 NA TRBV19 TGTGCCAGTAGTGCCCCTCAGGGCGGAAGGACTGAAGCTTTCTTT CASSAPQGGRTEAFF
NA TRBJ1-3 NA TRBV30 TGTGCCTGGAGTTTCGGGATCCTCTCTGGAAACACCATATATTTT CAWSFGILSGNTIYF
NA TRBJ2-5 NA TRBV18 TGTGCCAGCTCACCAAACGCCCCGCTCGAGACCCAGTACTTC CASSPNAPLETQYF
NA TRBJ2-5 NA TRBV3-1/TRBV3-2 TGTGCCAGCAGCCAATGGACAAAGCGGGAGACCCAGTACTTC CASSQWTKRETQYF
TRBD1 TRBJ1-3 NA TRBV10-3 TGTGCCACCTGGACAGGGTATGGAAACACCATATATTTT CATWTGYGNTIYF
TRBD1 TRBJ2-5 NA TRBV18 TGTGCCACCAAGGGAAGGGGACAGGAAGAGACCCAGTACTTC CATKGRGQEETQYF
NA TRBJ1-1 NA TRBV21-1 TGTGCCAGCAGCTCCATACTGAACACTGAAGCTTTCTTT CASSSILNTEAFF
NA TRBJ2-3 once TRBV9 TGTGCCAGCAGCATTTCTCTTAGGGGGGGGGCACCAGATACGCAGTATTTT CASSISLRGGAPDTQYF
TRBD1 TRBJ1-2 NA TRBV29-1 TGCAGCGGAAGGGGTCAGGGGGTTTCAGGCTACACCTTC CSGRGQGVSGYTF
NA TRBJ1-1 NA TRBV6-5 TGTGCCAGCAGGCACAGAGGATCGGGAGGGACTGAAGCTTTCTTT CASRHRGSGGTEAFF
TRBD2 TRBJ2-1 NA TRBV11-2 TGTGCCAGCAGCTTAGTCGGGGGGGCCGCGAATGAGCAGTTCTTC CASSLVGGAANEQFF
NA TRBJ2-5 NA TRBV11-2 TGTGCCAGCAGCTTAAGGTTGGGGGTGAAAGGCCAAGAGACCCAGTACTTC CASSLRLGVKGQETQYF
TRBD1 TRBJ1-3 NA TRBV3-1/TRBV3-2 TGTGCCAGCAGCGACCGGGACAGGGGGAACACCATATATTTT CASSDRDRGNTIYF
NA TRBJ1-1 few TRBV11-1 TGTGCCAGCAGCTATTACGGGAACACTGAAGCTTTCTTT CASSYYGNTEAFF
TRBD1 TRBJ1-1 NA TRBV5-1 TGCGCCAGCAGCTCGACAGGGTCGGTCGAGTACACTGAAGCTTTCTTT CASSSTGSVEYTEAFF
NA TRBJ2-5 NA TRBV28 TGTGCCAGCAGCACGTACACGGGAGAGACCCAGTACTTC CASSTYTGETQYF
NA TRBJ2-5 NA TRBV5-1 TGCGCCAGCAGCTTGGGGAATGGGGCGTTGGAGACCCAGTACTTC CASSLGNGALETQYF
NA TRBJ2-1 NA TRBV9 TGTGCCAGCAGCGTAGCAGGGATAGGGCTATATGAGCAGTTCTTC CASSVAGIGLYEQFF
NA TRBJ2-5 NA TRBV4-1 TGCGCCAGCAGCCGCGGGATAGGGGAAGAGACCCAGTACTTC CASSRGIGEETQYF
TRBD2 TRBJ2-5 NA TRBV19 TGTGCCAGTAGTCTTCTAGCGGGGGGTGGAGAGACCCAGTACTTC CASSLLAGGGETQYF
NA TRBJ2-3 NA TRBV24-1 TGTGCCACCAGTACGAGCGTGGGTGGCAGCACAGATACGCAGTATTTT CATSTSVGGSTDTQYF
TRBD1 TRBJ1-2 few TRBV11-2 TGTGCCAGCAGTCTGGGACAGATCTATGGCTACACCTTC CASSLGQIYGYTF
TRBD1 TRBJ1-1 NA TRBV5-1 TGCGCCAGCAGCTTGGATGTGACAGGGGGCACTGAAGCTTTCTTT CASSLDVTGGTEAFF
TRBD1 TRBJ1-6 few TRBV18 TGTGCCAGCTCACCACAGGGGGCGAACTCACCCCTCCACTTT CASSPQGANSPLHF
TRBD2 TRBJ2-2 NA TRBV4-1 TGCGCCAGCAGCCAAGATACAGCGGGGGGGCACACCGGGGAGCTGTTTTTT CASSQDTAGGHTGELFF
NA TRBJ2-5 NA TRBV30 TGTGCCTGGAGTGGAAGCAGGGAGACCCAGTACTTC CAWSGSRETQYF
NA TRBJ1-1 NA TRBV20-1 TGCAGTGCTAGGATCGGGAACGCTTTCTTT CSARIGNAFF
NA TRBJ2-3 NA TRBV11-2 TGTGCCAGCAGCGGAGGGTATAGCACAGATACGCAGTATTTT CASSGGYSTDTQYF
NA TRBJ1-5 NA TRBV9 TGTGCCAGCAGCGTAGGCGACTATAGCAATCAGCCCCAGCATTTT CASSVGDYSNQPQHF
TRBD1 TRBJ1-6 few TRBV27 TGTGCCAGCAGACGGACAGGTTCACCCCTCCACTTT CASRRTGSPLHF
NA TRBJ1-1 NA TRBV7-2 TGTGCCAGCAGCTTGTGGATGAACACTGAAGCTTTCTTT CASSLWMNTEAFF
TRBD2 TRBJ2-5 NA TRBV10-3 TGTGCCATCAGTGTGAGCGGGGTAAAGGAAGAGACCCAGTACTTC CAISVSGVKEETQYF
NA TRBJ1-2 NA TRBV18 TGTGCCAGCTCACCGGGGGACGGGGGCTACACCTTC CASSPGDGGYTF
NA TRBJ1-6 medium-sized TRBV30 TGTGCCTGGAGTGGGACAGTCTATAATTCACCCCTCCACTTT CAWSGTVYNSPLHF
NA TRBJ1-4 NA TRBV29-1 TGCAGCTATGCGCTAGGGGAAACTAATGAAAAACTGTTTTTT CSYALGETNEKLFF
NA TRBJ1-2 NA TRBV7-2 TGTGCCAGCAGATTTAAGGCCGGGGACAACCGATATGGCTACACCTTC CASRFKAGDNRYGYTF
NA TRBJ1-2 NA TRBV30 TGTGCCTGGAAACGGGGGCCGGAGACCTATGGCTACACCTTC CAWKRGPETYGYTF
TRBD2 TRBJ2-3 NA TRBV3-1/TRBV3-2 TGTGCCAGCAGTCTAGCGGGTAGCACAGATACGCAGTATTTT CASSLAGSTDTQYF
TRBD2 TRBJ2-5 NA TRBV13 TGTGCCAGCAGCTGGAACCGGGGGGGCCGGGAGACCCAGTACTTC CASSWNRGGRETQYF
NA TRBJ2-4 NA TRBV9 TGTGCCAGCAGCGACGGGAGACCTGGGGACATTCAGTACTTC CASSDGRPGDIQYF
NA TRBJ2-2 NA TRBV5-1 TGCGCCAGCAGCCAGATTTCGGACACCGGGGAGCTGTTTTTT CASSQISDTGELFF
NA TRBJ2-2 few TRBV19 TGTGCCAGTCATCCACCGGGACACTCCCTGATCACCGGGGAGCTGTTTTTT CASHPPGHSLITGELFF
TRBD2 TRBJ2-1 NA TRBV20-1 TGCAGTGCTAGTTTAGCGGGGAAGGTTGAGCAGTTCTTC CSASLAGKVEQFF
TRBD2 TRBJ2-3 NA TRBV9 TGTGCCAGCAGCTCCAGACTAGCGGGAAGCACAGATACGCAGTATTTT CASSSRLAGSTDTQYF
TRBD1 TRBJ2-1 few TRBV7-9 TGTGCCAGCAGCTTGCGGACAGGGGACGATGAGCAGTTCTTC CASSLRTGDDEQFF
NA TRBJ1-2 NA TRBV28 TGTGCCAGCAGTCTGGGGCTGGGAAACTATGGCTACACCTTC CASSLGLGNYGYTF
NA TRBJ1-1 few TRBV25-1 TGTGCCAGCAAGAGCGAGTTGGAACACACTGAAGCTTTCTTT CASKSELEHTEAFF
TRBD1 TRBJ2-5 few TRBV5-1 TGCGCCAGCAGCTTCATGACAGGGGGCCAAGAGACCCAGTACTTC CASSFMTGGQETQYF
TRBD1 TRBJ2-3 NA TRBV30 TGTGCCTGGAGTTCCGGGACAGGAATCACAGATACGCAGTATTTT CAWSSGTGITDTQYF
NA TRBJ2-5 NA TRBV5-5 TGTGCCAGCAGCTTCTTGGGGGGCCTAGAGACCCAGTACTTC CASSFLGGLETQYF
NA TRBJ1-6 NA TRBV6-4 TGTGCCAGCAGTGAATTGGGACGTGGAAATTCACCCCTCCACTTT CASSELGRGNSPLHF